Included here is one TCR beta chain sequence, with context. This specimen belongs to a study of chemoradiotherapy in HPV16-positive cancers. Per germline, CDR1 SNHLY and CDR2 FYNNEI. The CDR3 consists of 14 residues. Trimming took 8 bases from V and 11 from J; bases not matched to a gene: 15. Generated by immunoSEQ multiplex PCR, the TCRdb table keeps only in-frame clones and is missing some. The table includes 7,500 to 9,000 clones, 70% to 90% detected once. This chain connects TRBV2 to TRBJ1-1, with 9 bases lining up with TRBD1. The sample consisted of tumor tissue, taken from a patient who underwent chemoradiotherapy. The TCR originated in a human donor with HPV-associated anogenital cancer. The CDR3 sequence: CASAGTGTFGRAFF. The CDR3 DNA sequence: TGTGCCAGCGCCGGGACAGGGACCTTCGGACGGGCTTTCTTT. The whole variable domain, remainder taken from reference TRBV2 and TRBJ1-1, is EPEVTQTPSHQVTQMGQEVILRCVPISNHLYFYWYRQILGQKVEFLVSFYNNEISEKSEIFDDQFSVERPDGSNFTLKIRSTKLEDSAMYFCASAGTGTFGRAFFGQGTRLTVV.